Following are 20 T cell receptor beta chains from one sample sequenced in a study of blood T cell repertoires in COVID-19. Assay: immunoSEQ multiplex PCR; the TCRdb copy retains only in-frame clones and omits some. The table has about 170,000 clones, roughly 84% seen once. Sequences were obtained from PBMCs or T cells enriched from blood (not recorded which). The receptors come from a man aged 45-65 years who had recovered from COVID-19.

The chain couples TRBV28 to TRBJ1-2; a weak D match, TRBD1 (6 bases). The germline V gene has CDR1 MDHEN and CDR2 SYDVKM. Trimming left V 5 bases short and J 6 bases short, with 10 bases between. The CDR3 is 12 residues long. The CDR3 DNA reads as TGTGCCAGCAGTATCAACAGGGATGGCTACACCTTC. This translates into CASSINRDGYTF.

The chain links TRBV14 to TRBJ2-7, with TRBD1 identical over 7 bases. J gave up 2 bases and V 5 bases, and 3 bases lay outside the gene matches. The CDR3 contains 13 residues. Germline V gene lookup returns CDR1 SGHDN and CDR2 FVKESK. The CDR3 bases are TGTGCCAGCAGCTGGGACAGCCCCTACGAGCAGTACTTC. Amino acids: CASSWDSPYEQYF.

The V and J genes are TRBV9 and TRBJ1-2, with 9 bases identical to TRBD1. The V gene end was trimmed by 0 bases and the J gene end by 2 bases; junction bases not matched to a gene: 2. The CDR3 spans 15 residues. From germline, CDR1 is SGDLS and CDR2 YYNGEE. The CDR3 region is CASSVEGTGNYGYTF. In DNA, the CDR3 is TGTGCCAGCAGCGTAGAAGGGACAGGGAACTATGGCTACACCTTC.

The chain is built from TRBV29-1 and TRBJ1-1; D not certain. Germline loops: CDR1 SQVTM, CDR2 ANQGSEA. Trimming left V 3 bases short and J 2 bases short, with 13 bases between. This CDR3 comprises 14 residues. CDR3 amino acids: CSVEEWQTNTEAFF. CDR3 sequence (DNA): TGCAGCGTTGAGGAATGGCAGACTAACACTGAAGCTTTCTTT. The complete variable domain, with remaining parts taken from reference TRBV29-1 and TRBJ1-1, reads SAVISQKPSRDICQRGTSLTIQCQVDSQVTMMFWYRQQPGQSLTLIATANQGSEATYESGFVIDKFPISRPNLTFSTLTVSNMSPEDSSIYLCSVEEWQTNTEAFFGQGTRLTVV.

The chain is built from TRBV5-6 and TRBJ1-1; TRBD1 matches at 11 bases. This CDR3 spans 16 amino acids. The ends lost 5 bases at V and 1 base at J; junction bases unmatched: 7. CDR1 is SGHDT and CDR2 is YYEEEE in the germline V gene. The CDR3 protein is CASSIRDRGRNTEAFF. In nucleotides, the CDR3 is TGTGCCAGCAGTATACGGGACAGGGGGAGGAACACTGAAGCTTTCTTT.

The chain employs TRBV30 and TRBJ1-2; TRBD1 matches 10 bases. The CDR3 loop spans 16 amino acids. Germline V gene sequence: CDR1 GTSNPN, CDR2 SVGIG (reference sequence). The ends lost 4 bases at V and 8 bases at J; junction bases unmatched: 16. The chain's CDR3 is CAWKHPGTGAPGGYTF. The CDR3 region has the DNA TGTGCCTGGAAACACCCGGGGACAGGGGCGCCGGGGGGCTACACCTTC.

The chain is built from TRBV2 and TRBJ1-5, with D perhaps matching TRBD1 (6 bases). Trimming pared 3 bases from V and 5 bases from J, leaving 11 bases between. The CDR3 loop spans 14 amino acids. CDR1 and CDR2 (germline): SNHLY, FYNNEI. CDR3 loop: CASSDDRSYQPQHF. The DNA for the CDR3 is TGTGCCAGCAGTGACGACAGGTCCTATCAGCCCCAGCATTTT.

The chain recombines TRBV7-9 with TRBJ1-5; possible D gene TRBD1, 5 bases. The length of the CDR3 is 17 residues. With 1 base removed from V and 2 bases from J, the gap between germline ends came to 15 bases. Germline V lookup: CDR1 SEHNR, CDR2 FQNEAQ (reference sequence). The CDR3 nucleotides are TGTGCCAGCAGCTTAGATCCCAAAAAAGGGGGCAATCAGCCCCAGCATTTT. This translates into CASSLDPKKGGNQPQHF.

V is TRBV5-1 and J is TRBJ2-6; TRBD1 matches 9 bases. CDR3 size: 18 residues. After removal of 4 bases from V and 0 bases from J, the junction contained 8 bases not matched to a gene. Germline V lookup: CDR1 SGHRS, CDR2 YFSETQ. CDR3 residues: CASSRTGTGISGANVLTF. In nucleotides, the CDR3 is TGCGCCAGCAGCCGGACCGGGACAGGGATCTCTGGGGCCAACGTCCTGACTTTC.

The V and J genes are TRBV2 and TRBJ1-5, with 7 bases lining up with TRBD1. This CDR3 has 15 residues. Losses at the gene ends were 5 bases for V and 2 bases for J; bases not matched to a gene: 6. Germline CDR1 is SNHLY and CDR2 is FYNNEI. CDR3 loop: CASSKDRFGNQPQHF. The CDR3 region has the DNA TGTGCCAGCAGTAAGGACAGGTTTGGCAATCAGCCCCAGCATTTT.

V and J are TRBV5-1 and TRBJ2-7; 15 bases map to TRBD2. J lost 2 bases, V lost 4 bases, and 4 bases had no gene match. Germline V lookup: CDR1 SGHRS, CDR2 YFSETQ. The CDR3 extends over 16 amino acids. The CDR3 DNA reads TGCGCCAGCAGCCGGGGACTAGCGGGGGGCACCTACGAGCAGTACTTC. Its protein product is CASSRGLAGGTYEQYF.

The genes are TRBV19 and TRBJ2-7, with 8 bases identical to TRBD1. V lost 5 bases, J lost 4 bases, and 7 bases stayed unmatched. Germline CDR1 reads LNHDA; CDR2 reads SQIVND (reference sequence). This CDR3 has 14 amino acids. The CDR3 here is CASSVGQGGYEQYF. CDR3 DNA sequence: TGTGCCAGTAGTGTCGGACAGGGTGGGTACGAGCAGTACTTC.

The V and J genes are TRBV7-2 and TRBJ1-4; maybe TRBD1 (6 bases). CDR1 is SGHTA, CDR2 FQGNSA, per germline. The CDR3 totals 17 residues. The germline V and J ends were trimmed by 5 bases and 3 bases, with 19 bases remaining between them. The CDR3 reads CASSKDSIYKANEKLFF. In nucleotides, the CDR3 is TGTGCCAGCAGCAAGGACAGTATTTACAAGGCTAATGAAAAACTGTTTTTT.

The genes are TRBV30 and TRBJ1-1, with a weak D call TRBD1 (5 bases). Trimming cost V 0 bases and J 1 base, with 15 bases left between them. The CDR3 has 16 amino acids. The germline V gene encodes CDR1 GTSNPN and CDR2 SVGIG (reference sequence). The CDR3 DNA reads TGTGCCTGGAGTGTACAACCAGGGCGCGGGAACACTGAAGCTTTCTTT. Its protein is CAWSVQPGRGNTEAFF.

This chain joins TRBV11-2 and TRBJ1-1; 10 bases are shared with TRBD1. The germline CDR1 and CDR2 sequences are SGHAT and FQNNGV. V lost 5 bases, J lost 8 bases, and 17 bases stayed unmatched. The length of the CDR3 is 17 residues. CDR3 in amino acids: CASSLARQGAGYWEAFF. In DNA form, the CDR3 reads TGTGCCAGCAGCCTAGCCCGACAGGGGGCAGGGTATTGGGAAGCTTTCTTT.

This chain joins TRBV11-3 and TRBJ2-1; 11 positions agree with TRBD2. The germline V gene encodes CDR1 SGHNT and CDR2 YENEEA. Germline trimming cut 3 bases from V and 5 bases from J; bases unmatched to any gene: 6. The CDR3 totals 16 residues. In nucleotides, the CDR3 is TGTGCCAGCAGCTTGGTTAGCGGGGGGGCGGACAATGAGCAGTTCTTC. As protein: CASSLVSGGADNEQFF.

This clone was seen a few times. The J gene is TRBJ2-7, the V gene TRBV6-5; 8 bases fit TRBD1. Germline loops: CDR1 MNHEY, CDR2 SVGAGI. The CDR3 covers 15 residues. Trimming removed 2 bases from V and 3 bases from J; junction bases left unmatched: 6. The chain's CDR3 is CASSYEQGVGYEQYF. The CDR3 region has the DNA TGTGCCAGCAGTTACGAACAGGGGGTCGGCTACGAGCAGTACTTC.

The chain couples TRBV10-2 to TRBJ1-1; the match to TRBD1 covers 8 bases. Germline V gene sequence: CDR1 WSHSY, CDR2 SAAADI. This CDR3 comprises 14 residues. J gave up 1 base and V 8 bases, and 6 bases lay outside the gene matches. The CDR3: CASRSGTGNTEAFF. Here the CDR3 DNA reads TGCGCCAGCCGATCTGGGACAGGGAACACTGAAGCTTTCTTT.

V is TRBV19 and J is TRBJ1-3; D gene ambiguous. There are 18 residues in the CDR3. V gave up 0 bases and J gave up 0 bases, with 15 bases separating them. The germline gives CDR1 LNHDA, CDR2 SQIVND (reference sequence). CDR3 DNA sequence: TGTGCCAGTAGTATAGATCGGACTTACACCTTCTCTGGAAACACCATATATTTT. Amino acid sequence: CASSIDRTYTFSGNTIYF.

The chain combines TRBV6-5 with TRBJ1-1, with D perhaps TRBD1 (6 bases). V was clipped by 0 bases and J by 6 bases, with 14 bases between them. The germline CDR1 and CDR2 sequences are MNHEY and SVGAGI. This CDR3 has 15 amino acids. The CDR3 region is CASSYSMGGRAEAFF. DNA of the CDR3: TGTGCCAGCAGTTACTCGATGGGGGGGCGGGCTGAAGCTTTCTTT.